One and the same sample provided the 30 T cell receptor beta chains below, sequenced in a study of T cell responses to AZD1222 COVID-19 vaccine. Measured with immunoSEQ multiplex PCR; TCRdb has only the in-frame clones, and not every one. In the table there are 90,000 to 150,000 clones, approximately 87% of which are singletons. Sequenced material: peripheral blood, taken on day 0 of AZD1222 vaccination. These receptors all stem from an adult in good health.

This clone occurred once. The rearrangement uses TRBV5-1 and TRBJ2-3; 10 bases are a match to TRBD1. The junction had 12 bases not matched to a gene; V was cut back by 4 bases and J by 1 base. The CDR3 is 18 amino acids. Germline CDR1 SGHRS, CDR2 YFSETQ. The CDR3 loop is CASSPRWTGGSGTDTQYF. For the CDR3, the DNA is TGCGCCAGCAGCCCGCGATGGACAGGGGGAAGTGGCACAGATACGCAGTATTTT. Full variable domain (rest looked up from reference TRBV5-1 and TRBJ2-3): KAGVTQTPRYLIKTRGQQVTLSCSPISGHRSVSWYQQTPGQGLQFLFEYFSETQRNKGNFPGRFSGRQFSNSRSEMNVSTLELGDSALYLCASSPRWTGGSGTDTQYFGPGTRLTVL.

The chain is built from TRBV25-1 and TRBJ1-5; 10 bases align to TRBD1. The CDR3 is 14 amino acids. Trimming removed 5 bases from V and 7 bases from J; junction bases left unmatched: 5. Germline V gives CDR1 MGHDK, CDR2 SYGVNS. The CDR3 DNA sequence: TGTGCCAGCAGTAGCCGGGACAGGGGCCAGCCCCAGCATTTT. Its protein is CASSSRDRGQPQHF.

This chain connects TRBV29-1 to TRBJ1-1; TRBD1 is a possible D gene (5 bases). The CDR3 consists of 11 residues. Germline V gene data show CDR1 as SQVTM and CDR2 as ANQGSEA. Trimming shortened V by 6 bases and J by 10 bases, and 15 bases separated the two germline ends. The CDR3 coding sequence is TGCAGCGTCCGGGACCCCCCTGGAGCTTTCTTT. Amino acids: CSVRDPPGAFF.

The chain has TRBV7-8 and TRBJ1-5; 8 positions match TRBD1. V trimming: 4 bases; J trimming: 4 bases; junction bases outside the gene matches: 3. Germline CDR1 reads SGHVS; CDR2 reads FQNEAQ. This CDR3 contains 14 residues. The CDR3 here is CASSSDRANQPQHF. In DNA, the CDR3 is TGTGCCAGCAGCTCGGACAGGGCAAATCAGCCCCAGCATTTT.

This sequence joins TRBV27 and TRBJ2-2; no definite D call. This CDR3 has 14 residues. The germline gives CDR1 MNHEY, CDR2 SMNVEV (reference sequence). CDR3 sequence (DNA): TGTGCTGCTAGGAGTGTGGGTGGCACCGGGGAGCTGTTTTTT. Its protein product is CAARSVGGTGELFF.

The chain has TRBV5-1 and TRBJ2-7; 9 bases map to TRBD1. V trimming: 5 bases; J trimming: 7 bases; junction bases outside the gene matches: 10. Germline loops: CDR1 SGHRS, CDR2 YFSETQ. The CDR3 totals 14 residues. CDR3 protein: CASSQKTGGVEQYF. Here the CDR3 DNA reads TGCGCCAGCAGTCAAAAGACAGGGGGGGTTGAGCAGTACTTC.

Written as DNA, the CDR3 is TGTGCCAGCAGTTCCCGCCGGGACAGGGGGTATTCGACTGAAGCTTTCTTT. Translated, it gives CASSSRRDRGYSTEAFF. The J gene is TRBJ1-1, the V gene TRBV27; TRBD1 matches 11 bases. Per the germline V gene, CDR1 is MNHEY and CDR2 is SMNVEV (reference sequence). Unmatched junction bases numbered 12, after V lost 4 bases and J lost 5 bases. This CDR3 comprises 17 residues.

CDR3 nucleotides: TGTGCCAGCAGCTTAGAGGGACAGAACTATGGCTACACCTTC. Amino acid sequence: CASSLEGQNYGYTF. The chain links TRBV7-2 to TRBJ1-2; 7 nucleotides line up with TRBD1. The J segment lost 2 bases and the V segment lost 1 base, leaving 1 base of the junction unmatched. Germline CDR1 SGHTA, CDR2 FQGNSA. The CDR3 runs 14 residues.

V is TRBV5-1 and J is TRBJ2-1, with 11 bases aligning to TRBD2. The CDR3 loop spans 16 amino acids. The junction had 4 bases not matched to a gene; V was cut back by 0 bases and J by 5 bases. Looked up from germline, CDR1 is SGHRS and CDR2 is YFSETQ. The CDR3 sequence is CASSLGPSGGNNEQFF. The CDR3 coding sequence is TGCGCCAGCAGCTTGGGTCCTAGCGGGGGGAACAATGAGCAGTTCTTC. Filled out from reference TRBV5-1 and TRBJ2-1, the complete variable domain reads KAGVTQTPRYLIKTRGQQVTLSCSPISGHRSVSWYQQTPGQGLQFLFEYFSETQRNKGNFPGRFSGRQFSNSRSEMNVSTLELGDSALYLCASSLGPSGGNNEQFFGPGTRLTVL.

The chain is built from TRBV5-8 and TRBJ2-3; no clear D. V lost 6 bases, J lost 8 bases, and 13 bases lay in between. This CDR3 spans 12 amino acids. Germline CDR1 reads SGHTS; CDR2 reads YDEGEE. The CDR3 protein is CASTLLVGTQYF. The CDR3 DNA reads TGTGCCAGCACACTTTTGGTGGGTACGCAGTATTTT.

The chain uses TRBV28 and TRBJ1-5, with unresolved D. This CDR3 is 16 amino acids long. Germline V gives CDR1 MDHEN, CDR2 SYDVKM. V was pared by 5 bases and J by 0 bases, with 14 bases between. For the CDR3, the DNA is TGTGCCAGCAGTCGGGCACTGCGCCTTAGCAATCAGCCCCAGCATTTT. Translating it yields CASSRALRLSNQPQHF.

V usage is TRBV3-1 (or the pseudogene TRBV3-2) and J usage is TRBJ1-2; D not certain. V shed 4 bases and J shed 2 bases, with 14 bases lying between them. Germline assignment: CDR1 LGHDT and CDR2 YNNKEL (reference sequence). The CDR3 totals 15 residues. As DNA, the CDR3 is TGTGCCAGCAGCCCCCTTGGGAGAGTCAACTATGGCTACACCTTC. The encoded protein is CASSPLGRVNYGYTF.

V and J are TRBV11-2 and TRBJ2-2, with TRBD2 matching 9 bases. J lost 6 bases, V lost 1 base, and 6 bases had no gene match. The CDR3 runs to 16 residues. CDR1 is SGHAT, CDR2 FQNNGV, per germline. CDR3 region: CASSLVQRGASGELFF. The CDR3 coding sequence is TGTGCCAGCAGCTTAGTCCAGCGGGGGGCCTCCGGGGAGCTGTTTTTT.

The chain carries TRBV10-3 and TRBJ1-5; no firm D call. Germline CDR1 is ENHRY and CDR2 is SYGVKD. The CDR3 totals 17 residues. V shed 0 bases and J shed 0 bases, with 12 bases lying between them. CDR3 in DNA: TGTGCCATCAGTGAGTCGTCGGCAGGCCCTAGCAATCAGCCCCAGCATTTT. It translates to CAISESSAGPSNQPQHF.

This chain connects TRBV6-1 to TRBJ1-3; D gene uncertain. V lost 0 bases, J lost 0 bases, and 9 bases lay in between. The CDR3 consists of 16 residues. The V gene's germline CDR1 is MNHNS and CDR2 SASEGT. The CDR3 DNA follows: TGTGCCAGCAGTGAAGCCAGGCGGCTCTCTGGAAACACCATATATTTT. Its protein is CASSEARRLSGNTIYF.

CDR3 sequence (DNA): TGTGCCAGCAGCTTAGCGTGGACAGGGTATGGCTACACCTTC. Its translation: CASSLAWTGYGYTF. The chain joins TRBV7-9 to TRBJ1-2; 8 bases agree with TRBD1. V dropped 0 bases and J dropped 5; count of bases not matched to a gene: 2. This CDR3 is 14 amino acids long. Looked up from germline, CDR1 is SEHNR and CDR2 is FQNEAQ (reference sequence).

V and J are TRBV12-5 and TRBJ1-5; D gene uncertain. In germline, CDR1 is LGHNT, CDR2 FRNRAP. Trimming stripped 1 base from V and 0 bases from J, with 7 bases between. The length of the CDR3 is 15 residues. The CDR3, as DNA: TGTGCTAGTGGTTTGGACAGTCGTAGCAATCAGCCCCAGCATTTT. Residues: CASGLDSRSNQPQHF.

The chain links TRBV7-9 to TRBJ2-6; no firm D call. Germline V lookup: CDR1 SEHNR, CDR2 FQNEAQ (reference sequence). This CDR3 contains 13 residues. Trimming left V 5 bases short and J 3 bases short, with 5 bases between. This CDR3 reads CASSPGGANVLTF. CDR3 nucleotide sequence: TGTGCCAGCAGCCCGGGTGGGGCCAACGTCCTGACTTTC.

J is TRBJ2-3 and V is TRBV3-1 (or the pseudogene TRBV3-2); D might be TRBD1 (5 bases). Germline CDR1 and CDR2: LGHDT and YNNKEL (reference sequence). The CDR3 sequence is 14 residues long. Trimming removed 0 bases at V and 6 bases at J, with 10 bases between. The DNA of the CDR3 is TGTGCCAGCAGCCAAGAAGCTCAGGGTGATACGCAGTATTTT. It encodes CASSQEAQGDTQYF.

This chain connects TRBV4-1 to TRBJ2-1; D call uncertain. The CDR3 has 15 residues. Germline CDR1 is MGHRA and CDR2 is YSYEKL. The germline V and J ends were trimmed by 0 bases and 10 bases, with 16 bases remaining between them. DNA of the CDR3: TGCGCCAGCAGCCAAGACCCTACAGTGGTAGGCGAGCAGTTCTTC. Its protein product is CASSQDPTVVGEQFF.

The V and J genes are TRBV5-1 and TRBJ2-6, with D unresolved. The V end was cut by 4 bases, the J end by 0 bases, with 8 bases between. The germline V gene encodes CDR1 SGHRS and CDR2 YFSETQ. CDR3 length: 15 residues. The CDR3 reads CASSASRSGANVLTF. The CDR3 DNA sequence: TGCGCCAGCAGCGCCTCTCGCTCTGGGGCCAACGTCCTGACTTTC. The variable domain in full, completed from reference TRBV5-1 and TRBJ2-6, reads KAGVTQTPRYLIKTRGQQVTLSCSPISGHRSVSWYQQTPGQGLQFLFEYFSETQRNKGNFPGRFSGRQFSNSRSEMNVSTLELGDSALYLCASSASRSGANVLTFGAGSRLTVL.

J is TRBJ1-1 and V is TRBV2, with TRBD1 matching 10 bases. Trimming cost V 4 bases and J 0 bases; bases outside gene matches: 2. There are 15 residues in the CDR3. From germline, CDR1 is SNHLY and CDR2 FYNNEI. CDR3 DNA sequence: TGTGCCAGCAGTGGGACAGGGGGAATGAACACTGAAGCTTTCTTT. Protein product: CASSGTGGMNTEAFF.

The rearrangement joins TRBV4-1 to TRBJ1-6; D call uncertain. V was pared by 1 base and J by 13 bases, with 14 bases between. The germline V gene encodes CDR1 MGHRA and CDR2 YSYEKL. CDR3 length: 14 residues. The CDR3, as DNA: TGCGCCAGCAGCCAAGGCCAGTTCTATGAGCCCCTCCACTTT. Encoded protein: CASSQGQFYEPLHF.

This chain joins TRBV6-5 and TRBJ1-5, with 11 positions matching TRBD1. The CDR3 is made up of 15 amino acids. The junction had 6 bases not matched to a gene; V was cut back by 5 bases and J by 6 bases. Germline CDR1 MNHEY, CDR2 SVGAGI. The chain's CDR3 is CASSTGQGGGQPQHF. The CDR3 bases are TGTGCCAGCAGTACGGGACAGGGGGGCGGTCAGCCCCAGCATTTT.

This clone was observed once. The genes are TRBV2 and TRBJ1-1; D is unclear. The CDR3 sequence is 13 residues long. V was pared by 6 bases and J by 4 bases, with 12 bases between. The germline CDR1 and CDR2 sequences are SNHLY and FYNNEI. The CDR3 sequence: CASREQRITEAFF. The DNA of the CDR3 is TGTGCCAGCAGAGAACAGAGGATCACTGAAGCTTTCTTT.

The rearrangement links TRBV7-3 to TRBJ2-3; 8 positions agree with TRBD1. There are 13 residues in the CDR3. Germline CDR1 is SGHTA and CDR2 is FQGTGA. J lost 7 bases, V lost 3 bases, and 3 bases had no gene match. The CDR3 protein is CASSFAGGNTQYF. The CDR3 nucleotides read TGTGCCAGCAGCTTCGCAGGGGGCAATACGCAGTATTTT.

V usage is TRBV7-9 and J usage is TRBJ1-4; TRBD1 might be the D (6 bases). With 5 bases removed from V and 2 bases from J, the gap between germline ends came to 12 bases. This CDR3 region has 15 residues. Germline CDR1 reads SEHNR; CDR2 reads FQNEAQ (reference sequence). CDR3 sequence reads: CASSLQGYTNEKLFF. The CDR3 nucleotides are TGTGCCAGCAGCCTACAGGGTTATACTAATGAAAAACTGTTTTTT.

The CDR3 here is CASSLALDSNQPQHF. CDR3 bases: TGTGCCAGCAGCTTAGCATTGGATAGCAATCAGCCCCAGCATTTT. This chain uses TRBV7-9 with TRBJ1-5, with D hard to call. Trimming took 0 bases from V and 0 from J, leaving 6 bases between them. The length of the CDR3 is 15 residues. Germline lookup yields CDR1 SEHNR and CDR2 FQNEAQ (reference sequence).

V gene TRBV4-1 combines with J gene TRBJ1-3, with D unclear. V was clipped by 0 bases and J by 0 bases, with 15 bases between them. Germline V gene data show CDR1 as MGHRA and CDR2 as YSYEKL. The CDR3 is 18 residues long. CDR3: CASSQDMGFSSSGNTIYF. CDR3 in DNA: TGCGCCAGCAGCCAAGATATGGGGTTTTCGAGCTCTGGAAACACCATATATTTT.

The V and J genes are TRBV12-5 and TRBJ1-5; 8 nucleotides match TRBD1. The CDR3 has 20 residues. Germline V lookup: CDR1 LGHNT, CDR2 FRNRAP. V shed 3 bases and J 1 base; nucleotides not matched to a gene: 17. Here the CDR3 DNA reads TGTGCTAGTGGTTTTTCATCCGGACAGGGCGTCGTTTTGAGCAATCAGCCCCAGCATTTT. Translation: CASGFSSGQGVVLSNQPQHF.